Listed below are T cell receptor beta chains from one sample, sequenced in a study of cytomegalovirus exposure and HLA in healthy donors. Repertoires were generated with immunoSEQ multiplex PCR, while TCRdb's copy carries only in-frame clones and drops some. Counted here are about 92,000 clones, 60% to 80% occurring once; the ten biggest clones make up roughly 7.3%. Sequencing used PBMCs. The receptors originated from a man in his forties or fifties in good health and CMV-seropositive. CDR3s include the opening cysteine and the closing phenylalanine or tryptophan. Each record gives: V gene, clone size, J gene, D gene, CDR3 protein, CDR3 DNA. A D gene is named only where the DNA matches it firmly. Expanded clones get a size class; other rows say once, few or many, or leave the size out.

TRBV7-2	NA	TRBJ2-3	TRBD2	CAGRAGGPGDTQYF	TGTGCCGGACGGGCGGGGGGGCCCGGAGATACGCAGTATTTT
TRBV19	NA	TRBJ2-4	NA	CASSNRGRDIQYF	TGTGCCAGTAGTAATAGGGGTAGGGACATTCAGTACTTC
TRBV6-6	NA	TRBJ2-5	NA	CASSYSWEKVETQYF	TGTGCCAGCAGTTACTCGTGGGAGAAGGTAGAGACCCAGTACTTC
TRBV9	NA	TRBJ2-2	TRBD2	CASSLTSGAVGELFF	TGTGCCAGCAGCCTGACTAGCGGGGCGGTCGGGGAGCTGTTTTTT
TRBV10-3	NA	TRBJ2-1	TRBD2	CAISISYLSGDSYNEQFF	TGTGCCATCAGTATCAGCTACTTAAGCGGGGATTCCTACAATGAGCAGTTCTTC
TRBV12-2	NA	TRBJ1-2	NA	CASLKAASNYGYTF	TGTGCAAGTCTCAAAGCCGCCTCTAACTATGGCTACACCTTC
TRBV10-3	NA	TRBJ2-7	NA	CAISEGIGIDSYEQYF	TGTGCCATCAGTGAGGGGATCGGGATAGATTCCTACGAGCAGTACTTC
TRBV27	NA	TRBJ2-7	NA	CASSAGGFGEQYF	TGTGCCAGCAGTGCAGGGGGGTTCGGGGAGCAGTACTTC
TRBV4-1	NA	TRBJ2-5	NA	CASSQGLGRETQYF	TGCGCCAGCAGCCAAGGACTAGGGCGAGAGACCCAGTACTTC
TRBV18	few	TRBJ1-2	NA	CASSLGRAINYGYTF	TGTGCCAGCTCACTTGGGAGGGCAATTAACTATGGCTACACCTTC
TRBV28	NA	TRBJ1-6	NA	CASRGVSPLHF	TGTGCCAGCAGGGGAGTGTCACCCCTCCACTTT
TRBV5-6	few	TRBJ1-2	TRBD1	CASSPGTGGSGYTF	TGTGCCAGCAGCCCTGGGACAGGGGGCTCTGGCTACACCTTC
TRBV6-5	few	TRBJ2-7	NA	CASSYRSGYEQYF	TGTGCCAGCAGTTACCGGTCGGGCTACGAGCAGTACTTC
TRBV6-5	few	TRBJ2-5	NA	CASSSYEGVGETQYF	TGTGCCAGCAGTTCTTACGAAGGGGTGGGTGAGACCCAGTACTTC
TRBV10-3	NA	TRBJ1-1	TRBD1	CAITRTEGAATEAFF	TGTGCCATCACCCGGACAGAGGGGGCTGCGACTGAAGCTTTCTTT
TRBV25-1	few	TRBJ2-5	TRBD1	CASSETPGQGRKETQYF	TGTGCCAGCAGTGAGACCCCAGGACAGGGGCGCAAGGAGACCCAGTACTTC
TRBV28	NA	TRBJ1-1	NA	CASLSAAWVGTEAFF	TGTGCCAGCTTGTCGGCGGCGTGGGTGGGCACTGAAGCTTTCTTT
TRBV11-2	few	TRBJ2-3	TRBD2	CASSLGNGGAIDTQYF	TGTGCCAGCAGCTTAGGAAACGGGGGGGCGATCGATACGCAGTATTTT
TRBV2	NA	TRBJ1-4	NA	CASSEFTTKEKLFF	TGTGCCAGCAGTGAATTTACAACAAAGGAAAAACTGTTTTTT
TRBV19	NA	TRBJ2-7	NA	CASSRGDRVPYEQYF	TGTGCCAGTAGTAGGGGGGACAGAGTCCCCTACGAGCAGTACTTC
TRBV5-5	NA	TRBJ2-7	TRBD1	CASSRGQGPYEQYF	TGTGCCAGCAGCCGGGGACAGGGGCCCTACGAGCAGTACTTC
TRBV5-1	NA	TRBJ2-5	TRBD2	CASSIRPFSGMVQETQYF	TGCGCCAGCAGCATACGGCCCTTTAGCGGGATGGTGCAAGAGACCCAGTACTTC
TRBV7-2	NA	TRBJ2-1	TRBD2	CASSLAPASGGIYNEQFF	TGTGCCAGCAGCCTTGCCCCTGCTAGCGGGGGGATATACAATGAGCAGTTCTTC
TRBV4-1	NA	TRBJ2-5	TRBD1	CASSQLDRGAQETQYF	TGCGCCAGCAGCCAACTGGACAGGGGGGCCCAAGAGACCCAGTACTTC
TRBV7-9	NA	TRBJ2-7	NA	CSSSPGGYEQYF	TGTTCCAGCAGCCCGGGTGGCTACGAGCAGTACTTC
TRBV7-9	NA	TRBJ2-2	TRBD1	CASSYYRGPNTGELFF	TGTGCCAGCAGCTATTACAGGGGCCCGAACACCGGGGAGCTGTTTTTT
TRBV19	NA	TRBJ2-2	NA	CASLGDSQPGELFF	TGTGCCAGTTTGGGTGACTCCCAACCCGGGGAGCTGTTTTTT
TRBV9	NA	TRBJ2-1	TRBD2	CASSVTAGGQNEQFF	TGTGCCAGCAGCGTCACAGCGGGGGGGCAAAATGAGCAGTTCTTC
TRBV6-5	few	TRBJ1-1	NA	CASNVGALEAFF	TGTGCCAGCAACGTGGGGGCGCTTGAAGCTTTCTTT
TRBV5-6	few	TRBJ2-1	NA	CASTLVASAYNEQFF	TGTGCCAGCACCCTGGTGGCTAGCGCGTACAATGAGCAGTTCTTC
TRBV7-8	NA	TRBJ2-7	NA	CASSLAISYEQYF	TGTGCCAGCAGCTTAGCCATCTCCTACGAGCAGTACTTC